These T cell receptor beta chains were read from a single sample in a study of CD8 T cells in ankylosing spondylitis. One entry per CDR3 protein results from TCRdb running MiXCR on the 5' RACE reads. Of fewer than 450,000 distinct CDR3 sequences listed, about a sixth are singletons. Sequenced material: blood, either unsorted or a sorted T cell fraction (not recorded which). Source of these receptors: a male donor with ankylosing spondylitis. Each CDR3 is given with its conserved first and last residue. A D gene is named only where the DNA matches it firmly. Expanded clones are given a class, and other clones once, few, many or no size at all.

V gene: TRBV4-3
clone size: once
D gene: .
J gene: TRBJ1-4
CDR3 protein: CASSQDGRVQEKLFF
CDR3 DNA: TGCGCCAGCAGCCAAGATGGCAGGGTCCAAGAAAAACTGTTTTTT

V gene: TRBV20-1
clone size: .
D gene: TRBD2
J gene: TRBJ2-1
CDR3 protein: CSALPDAGGWNEQFF
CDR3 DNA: TGCAGTGCCCTCCCTGACGCGGGAGGGTGGAATGAGCAGTTCTTC

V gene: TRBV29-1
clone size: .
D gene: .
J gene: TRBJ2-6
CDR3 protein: CSVESPGSAGANVLTF
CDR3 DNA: TGCAGCGTTGAAAGCCCTGGGAGCGCTGGGGCCAACGTCCTGACTTTC

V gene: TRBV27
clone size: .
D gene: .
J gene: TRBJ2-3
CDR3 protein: CASSSSGLLDTQYF
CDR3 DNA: TGTGCCAGCAGTTCAAGCGGGCTTTTGGATACGCAGTATTTT

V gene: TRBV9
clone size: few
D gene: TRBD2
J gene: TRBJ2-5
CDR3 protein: CASSTGRGGTQYF
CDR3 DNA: TGTGCCAGCAGCACCGGGAGGGGGGGGACCCAGTACTTC

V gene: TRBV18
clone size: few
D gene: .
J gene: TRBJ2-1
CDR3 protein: CASSRRTDSLVYNEQFF
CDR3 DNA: TGTGCCAGCTCACGACGAACCGACAGCCTCGTCTACAATGAGCAGTTCTTC

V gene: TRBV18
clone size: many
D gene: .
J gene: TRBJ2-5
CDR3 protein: CASSPIQETQYF
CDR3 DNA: TGTGCCAGCTCACCAATCCAAGAGACCCAGTACTTC

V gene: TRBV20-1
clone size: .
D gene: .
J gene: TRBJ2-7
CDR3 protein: CSARVGALPYEQYF
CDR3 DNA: TGCAGTGCTAGAGTTGGGGCCCTACCCTACGAGCAGTACTTC

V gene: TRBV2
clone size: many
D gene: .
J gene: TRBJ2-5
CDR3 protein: CASSERNSFQETQYF
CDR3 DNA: TGTGCCAGCAGTGAAAGGAACAGTTTCCAAGAGACCCAGTACTTC

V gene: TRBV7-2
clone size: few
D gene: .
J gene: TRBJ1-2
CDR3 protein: CASSLTGGYDGYTF
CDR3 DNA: TGTGCCAGCAGCTTAACGGGGGGCTACGATGGCTACACCTTC

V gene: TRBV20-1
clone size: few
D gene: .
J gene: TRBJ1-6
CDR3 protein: CSASRGDTGSPLHF
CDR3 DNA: TGCAGTGCTAGCAGAGGGGACACTGGTTCACCCCTCCACTTT

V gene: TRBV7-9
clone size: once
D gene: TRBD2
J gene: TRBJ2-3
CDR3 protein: CASSPPSGPSTDTQYF
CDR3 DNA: TGTGCCAGCAGCCCCCCTAGCGGACCTAGCACAGATACGCAGTATTTT

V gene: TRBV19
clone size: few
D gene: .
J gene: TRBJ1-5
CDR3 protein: CASTPRAQEPQHF
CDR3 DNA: TGTGCCAGTACCCCCCGGGCCCAAGAGCCCCAGCATTTT

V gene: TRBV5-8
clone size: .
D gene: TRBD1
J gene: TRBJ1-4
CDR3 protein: CASSLAERGRYEKLFF
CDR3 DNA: TGTGCCAGCAGCTTGGCCGAGAGGGGGCGGTATGAAAAACTGTTTTTT

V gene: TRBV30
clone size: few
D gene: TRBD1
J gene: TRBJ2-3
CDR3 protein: CAWSAGQGNTDTQYF
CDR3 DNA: TGTGCCTGGAGTGCGGGACAGGGAAATACAGATACGCAGTATTTT

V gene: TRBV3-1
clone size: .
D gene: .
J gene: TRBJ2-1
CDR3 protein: CASSQGNSQSWQFF
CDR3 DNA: TGTGCCAGCAGCCAAGGTAACTCCCAATCATGGCAGTTCTTC

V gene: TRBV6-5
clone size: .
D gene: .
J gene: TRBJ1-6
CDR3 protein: CASSYTGENSPLHF
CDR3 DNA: TGTGCCAGCAGTTATACGGGAGAAAATTCACCCCTCCACTTT

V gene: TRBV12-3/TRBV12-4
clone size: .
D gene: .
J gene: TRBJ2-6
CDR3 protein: CASRSGPPGANVLTF
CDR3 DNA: TGTGCCAGCAGATCAGGGCCCCCTGGGGCCAACGTCCTGACTTTC

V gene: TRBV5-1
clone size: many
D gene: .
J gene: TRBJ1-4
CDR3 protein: CASRLIGQNNEKLFF
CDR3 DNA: TGCGCCAGCAGGCTCATTGGACAGAATAATGAAAAACTGTTTTTT

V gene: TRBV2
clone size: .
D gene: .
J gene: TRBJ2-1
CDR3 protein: CASKYRIYNEQFF
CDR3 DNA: TGTGCCAGCAAGTACAGAATCTACAATGAGCAGTTCTTC

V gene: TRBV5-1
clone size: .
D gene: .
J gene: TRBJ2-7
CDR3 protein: CASSLASLYEQYF
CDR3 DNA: TGCGCCAGCAGCTTGGCCTCACTTTACGAGCAGTACTTC

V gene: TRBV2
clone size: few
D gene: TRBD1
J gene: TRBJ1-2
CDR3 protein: CASTRQGYGYTF
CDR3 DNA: TGTGCCAGCACTCGACAGGGATATGGCTACACCTTC

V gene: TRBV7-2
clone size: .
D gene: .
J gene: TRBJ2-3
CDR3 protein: CASSLEVYEVTDTQYF
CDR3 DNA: TGTGCCAGCAGCTTGGAGGTTTACGAGGTAACAGATACGCAGTATTTT

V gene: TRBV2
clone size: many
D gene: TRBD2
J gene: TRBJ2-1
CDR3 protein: CASTAGREGYNEQFF
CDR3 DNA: TGTGCCAGCACCGCCGGGCGGGAGGGCTACAATGAGCAGTTCTTC

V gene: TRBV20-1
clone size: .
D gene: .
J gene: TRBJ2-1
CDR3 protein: CSASSGEGGSYNEQFF
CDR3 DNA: TGCAGTGCTAGTTCAGGGGAAGGGGGTTCCTACAATGAGCAGTTCTTC

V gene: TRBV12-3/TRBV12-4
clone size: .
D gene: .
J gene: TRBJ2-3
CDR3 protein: CASSSTTVTRDTQYF
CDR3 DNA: TGTGCCAGCAGTTCAACGACAGTAACAAGGGATACGCAGTATTTT

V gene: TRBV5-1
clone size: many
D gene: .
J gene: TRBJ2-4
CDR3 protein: CASSPGDSLAKNIQYF
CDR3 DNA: TGCGCCAGCAGCCCGGGGGACAGCCTAGCCAAAAACATTCAGTACTTC

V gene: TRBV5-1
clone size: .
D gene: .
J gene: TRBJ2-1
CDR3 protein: CASSLIGEQFF
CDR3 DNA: TGCGCCAGCAGCTTAATTGGTGAGCAGTTCTTC